This is a list of T cell receptor beta chains from one sample in a study of blood T cells in healthy people across ages. In TCRdb, the 5' RACE reads were re-called with MiXCR into one record per CDR3 protein. The sample comprises around 1.5 million distinct CDR3 sequences, around 36% of which are singletons, and roughly 10% rests with the top ten. The sequenced material came from blood. Source of these receptors: a woman in her twenties or thirties in good health. Both conserved end residues are part of each CDR3. The D gene is left open where the match is weak. Not every row has a clone size; where given, it reads once, few, many or a size class.

D: NA; size: NA; J: TRBJ2-7; V: TRBV4-1; DNA: TGCGCCAGCACCGACCTCCCGTACAAAGAGGGGCCCCCCTACGAGCAGTACTTC; CDR3: CASTDLPYKEGPPYEQYF
D: NA; size: NA; J: TRBJ2-5; V: TRBV6-1; DNA: TGTGCCAGCAAAGAGAAAGCGGCGATGGGGGAGACCCAGTACTTC; CDR3: CASKEKAAMGETQYF
D: NA; size: NA; J: TRBJ2-3; V: TRBV3-1; DNA: TGTGCCAGCAGCAATCCCGGAGGTACGCAGTATTTT; CDR3: CASSNPGGTQYF
D: NA; size: NA; J: TRBJ2-1; V: TRBV11-2; DNA: TGTGCCAGCAGCTTAGTAGGTTCAGCAGCCTACAATGAGCAGTTCTTC; CDR3: CASSLVGSAAYNEQFF
D: NA; size: few; J: TRBJ2-5; V: TRBV7-9; DNA: TGTGCCAGCAGCTGGGCGGGGGCCCCTTCCCAGTACTTC; CDR3: CASSWAGAPSQYF
D: NA; size: NA; J: TRBJ1-5; V: TRBV7-2; DNA: TGTGCCAGCAGCTTATTTAAGTTTGCGAATCAGCCCCAGCATTTT; CDR3: CASSLFKFANQPQHF
D: TRBD1; size: few; J: TRBJ2-5; V: TRBV4-2; DNA: TGTGCCAGCAGCCCCTGGACAGGGGGCGAGCGGGAGACCCAGTACTTC; CDR3: CASSPWTGGERETQYF
D: NA; size: NA; J: TRBJ2-3; V: TRBV9; DNA: TGTGCCAGCAGCGTAAGGACTAGCACAGATACGCAGTATTTT; CDR3: CASSVRTSTDTQYF
D: NA; size: NA; J: TRBJ2-1; V: TRBV12-3/TRBV12-4; DNA: TGTGCCAGCAGTTTATGGGAGATCGTCAATGAGCAGTTCTTC; CDR3: CASSLWEIVNEQFF
D: TRBD2; size: NA; J: TRBJ2-1; V: TRBV4-2; DNA: TGTGCCAGCAGCCAAGTAATGGCGGGAGGGGCCTACAATGAGCAGTTCTTC; CDR3: CASSQVMAGGAYNEQFF
D: NA; size: NA; J: TRBJ2-7; V: TRBV28; DNA: TGTGTCAGCAGCTTATGGCGGACACGGTCTCAGGAGCTTGGCTACGAGCAGTACTTC; CDR3: CVSSLWRTRSQELGYEQYF
D: NA; size: NA; J: TRBJ1-2; V: TRBV20-1; DNA: TGCAGTGCTACGCGACAGGCGTATGGCTACACCTTC; CDR3: CSATRQAYGYTF
D: NA; size: NA; J: TRBJ2-1; V: TRBV7-9; DNA: TGTGCCAGCAGCCCACGCCTTGCCAATGAGCAGTTCTTC; CDR3: CASSPRLANEQFF
D: TRBD2; size: few; J: TRBJ2-7; V: TRBV10-3; DNA: TGTGCCATCAGTGAATCGGGACTAGACTACGAGCAGTACTTC; CDR3: CAISESGLDYEQYF
D: NA; size: NA; J: TRBJ2-1; V: TRBV6-5; DNA: TGTGCCACCTATCTGGGGGGCGGAACCCCCTACAATGAGCAGTTCTTC; CDR3: CATYLGGGTPYNEQFF
D: NA; size: NA; J: TRBJ1-6; V: TRBV9; DNA: TGTGCCAGCAGCGTAGCCCTCGCGGAGAGCTCCTATAATTCACCCCTCCACTTT; CDR3: CASSVALAESSYNSPLHF
D: TRBD2; size: NA; J: TRBJ2-3; V: TRBV5-1; DNA: TGCGCCAGCAGCTTGGGACTAGCGGGAGCCTACACTAGCACAGATACGCAGTATTTT; CDR3: CASSLGLAGAYTSTDTQYF
D: NA; size: few; J: TRBJ1-2; V: TRBV6-2/TRBV6-3; DNA: TGTGCCAGCAGTTACGCAGTCCCTAACTATGGCTACACCTTC; CDR3: CASSYAVPNYGYTF
D: NA; size: many; J: TRBJ2-5; V: TRBV9; DNA: TGTGCCAGCAGTGTTACGGGGGCAGAGACCCAGTACTTC; CDR3: CASSVTGAETQYF
D: NA; size: few; J: TRBJ1-2; V: TRBV7-8; DNA: TGTGCCAGCAGCTTAGTCCTTCCTAACGATGGCTACACCTTC; CDR3: CASSLVLPNDGYTF
D: TRBD1; size: NA; J: TRBJ1-2; V: TRBV25-1; DNA: TGTGCCAGCAGTGACAGGGGGCGCAGCTATGGCTACACCTTC; CDR3: CASSDRGRSYGYTF
D: TRBD1; size: NA; J: TRBJ2-7; V: TRBV24-1; DNA: TGTGCCACCAGTGACCCCGGGACAGGGTTCTACAATGAGCAGTACTTC; CDR3: CATSDPGTGFYNEQYF
D: NA; size: NA; J: TRBJ2-5; V: TRBV27; DNA: TGTGCCAGCGCCTTTTCAGGGTTTACGCAAGAGACCCAGTACTTC; CDR3: CASAFSGFTQETQYF
D: NA; size: NA; J: TRBJ1-2; V: TRBV4-1; DNA: TGCGCCAGCAGCCAAACCGGGCCCGTGAAGGGCTACACCTTC; CDR3: CASSQTGPVKGYTF
D: NA; size: NA; J: TRBJ1-1; V: TRBV6-1; DNA: TGTGCCAGCCAGTTAGTGGGGAACACTGAAGCTTTCTTT; CDR3: CASQLVGNTEAFF
D: NA; size: few; J: TRBJ1-1; V: TRBV10-3; DNA: TGTGCCATCTCAAGGGTGGATCCTCAGGAGGACACTGAAGCTTTCTTT; CDR3: CAISRVDPQEDTEAFF
D: NA; size: NA; J: TRBJ1-6; V: TRBV27; DNA: TGTGCCAGCAGTTCCTTGCCGGATTCACCCCTCCACTTT; CDR3: CASSSLPDSPLHF
D: NA; size: NA; J: TRBJ1-2; V: TRBV9; DNA: TGTGCCAGCAGCGCGGGGGGAGGGGACTATGGCTACACCTTC; CDR3: CASSAGGGDYGYTF